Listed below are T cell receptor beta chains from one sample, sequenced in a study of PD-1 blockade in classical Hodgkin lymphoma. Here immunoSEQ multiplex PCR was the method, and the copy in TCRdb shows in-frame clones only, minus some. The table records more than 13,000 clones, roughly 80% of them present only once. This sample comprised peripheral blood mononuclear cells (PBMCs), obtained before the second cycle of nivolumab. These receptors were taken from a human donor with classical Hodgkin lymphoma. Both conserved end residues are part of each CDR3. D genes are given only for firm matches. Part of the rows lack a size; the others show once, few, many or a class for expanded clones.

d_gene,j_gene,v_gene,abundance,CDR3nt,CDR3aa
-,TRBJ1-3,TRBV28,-,TGTGCCAGCAGTTTCCCCCGGGGGGTCGGCGGAAACACCATATATTTT,CASSFPRGVGGNTIYF
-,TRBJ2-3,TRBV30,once,TGTGCCTGGGAAGAGGGTGGAGCAGATACGCAGTATTTT,CAWEEGGADTQYF
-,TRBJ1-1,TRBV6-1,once,TGTGCCAGCAGCGCACAGGGTCTGGGCACTGAAGCTTTCTTT,CASSAQGLGTEAFF
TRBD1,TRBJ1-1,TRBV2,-,TGTGCCAGCAGGAAAGACAGGGCGGCGGACACTGAAGCTTTCTTT,CASRKDRAADTEAFF
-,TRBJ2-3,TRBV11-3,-,TGTGCCAGCAGCCGTAGACTAGGCTCAGATACGCAGTATTTT,CASSRRLGSDTQYF
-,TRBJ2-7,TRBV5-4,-,TGTGCCAGCAGCTTCGCGGGGTCCCGGAGCTCCTACGAGCAGTACTTC,CASSFAGSRSSYEQYF
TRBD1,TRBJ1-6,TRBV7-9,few,TGTGCCAGCAGCACAGGGACAGCCGGGAATTCACCCCTCCACTTT,CASSTGTAGNSPLHF
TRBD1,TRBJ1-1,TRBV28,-,TGTGCCAGCAGCTTGACGACAGGGAGTGGGGTCGCTGAAGCTTTCTTT,CASSLTTGSGVAEAFF
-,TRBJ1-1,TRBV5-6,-,TGTGCCAGCAGCTTGATAGGGGGAGGGACTGAAGCTTTCTTT,CASSLIGGGTEAFF
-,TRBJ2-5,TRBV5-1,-,TGCGCCAGCAGGGGGGACACCCGATTGGAGACCCAGTACTTC,CASRGDTRLETQYF
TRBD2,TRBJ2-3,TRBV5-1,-,TGCGCCAGCAGCTTGCCTAGCGGGGGGGCTGGAGATACGCAGTATTTT,CASSLPSGGAGDTQYF
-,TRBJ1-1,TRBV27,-,TGTGCCAGCAGTTTACGGCAGCCAAACACTGAAGCTTTCTTT,CASSLRQPNTEAFF
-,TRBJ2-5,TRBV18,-,TGTGCCAGCTCACCACCACGAGGGGGGCAAGAGACCCAGTACTTC,CASSPPRGGQETQYF
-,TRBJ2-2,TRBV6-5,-,TGTGCCAGCCGATACTTCCCGGACAGAAACACCGGGGAGCTGTTTTTT,CASRYFPDRNTGELFF
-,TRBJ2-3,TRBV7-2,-,TGTGCCAGCAGCTTAATGAGTATCCGGGGGGCCCCCACAGATACGCAGTATTTT,CASSLMSIRGAPTDTQYF
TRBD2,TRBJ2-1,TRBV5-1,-,TGCGCCAGCAGCTTGACTAGCGGACAACACAATGAGCAGTTCTTC,CASSLTSGQHNEQFF
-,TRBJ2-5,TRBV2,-,TGTGCCAGCACCCGAGACAGCCAAGAGACCCAGTACTTC,CASTRDSQETQYF
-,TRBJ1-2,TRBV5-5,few,TGTGCCAGCAGCTTGGACGGGGGCGCGGGATGGGGCTACACCTTC,CASSLDGGAGWGYTF
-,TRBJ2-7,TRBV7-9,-,TGTGCCAGCAGCTTCGGAGGCCAGAGGGGCTACGAGCAGTACTTC,CASSFGGQRGYEQYF
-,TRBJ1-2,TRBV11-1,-,TGTGCCAGCAGCCCAGGGACCTTC,CASSPGTF
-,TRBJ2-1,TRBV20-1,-,TGCAGTGCTAGATTAAACAATGAGCAGTTCTTC,CSARLNNEQFF
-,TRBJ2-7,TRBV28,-,TGTGCCAGCATCAGTCCACCGGGTTCCAACTACGAGCAGTACTTC,CASISPPGSNYEQYF